Described below is a single TCR beta chain sequence and its context. The sample is drawn from a study of blood T cell repertoires in COVID-19. Study context: Spain, Italy and the United States supplied samples that represented acute and convalescent COVID-19. Sources were T cells, B-cell-depleted T cells, or PBMCs; the material itself was cDNA or gDNA.

The V end lost 0 bases, the J end lost 0 bases, and 15 bases lay between the germline ends. Germline CDR1 reads KGHSH; CDR2 reads LQKENI. The CDR3 contains 19 residues. Per the study methods: Reference gene primers were amplified, and this amplification served to estimate nucleated cell counts. Generated by immunoSEQ multiplex PCR, the TCRdb table keeps only in-frame clones and is missing some. V, J and clone size are those of that table, while D and trimming were read from the DNA. The sample includes 300,000 to 350,000 clones, about 90% of them seen just once. The material sequenced was peripheral blood. The chain uses TRBV18 and TRBJ2-6; D might be TRBD2 (7 bases). The source is a woman aged 18-30 years who had recovered from COVID-19. CDR3 region: CASSPPAGALGSGANVLTF. CDR3 nucleotides: TGTGCCAGCTCACCACCGGCGGGGGCGCTTGGCTCTGGGGCCAACGTCCTGACTTTC.